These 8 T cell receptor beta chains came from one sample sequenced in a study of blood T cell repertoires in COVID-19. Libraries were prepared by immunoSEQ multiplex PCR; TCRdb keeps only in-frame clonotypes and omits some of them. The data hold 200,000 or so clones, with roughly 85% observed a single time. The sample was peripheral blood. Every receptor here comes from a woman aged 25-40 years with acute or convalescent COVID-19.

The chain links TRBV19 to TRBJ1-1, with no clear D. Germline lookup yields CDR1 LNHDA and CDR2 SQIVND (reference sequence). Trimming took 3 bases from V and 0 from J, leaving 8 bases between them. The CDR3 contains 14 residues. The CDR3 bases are TGTGCCAGTAGTATGGGCAGGCTGAACACTGAAGCTTTCTTT. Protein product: CASSMGRLNTEAFF.

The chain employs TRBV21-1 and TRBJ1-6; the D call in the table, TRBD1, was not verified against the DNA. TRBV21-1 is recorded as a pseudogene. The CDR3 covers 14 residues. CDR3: CASSIPRGGSPLHF. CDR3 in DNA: TGTGCCAGCAGCATCCCCAGGGGTGGCTCACCCCTCCACTTT.

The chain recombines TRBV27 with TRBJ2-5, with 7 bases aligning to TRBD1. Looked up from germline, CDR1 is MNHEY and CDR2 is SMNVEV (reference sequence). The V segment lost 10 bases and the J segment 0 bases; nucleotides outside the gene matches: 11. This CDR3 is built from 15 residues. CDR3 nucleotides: TGTGCCACCGCCCATCTCGACAGGGACCAAGAGACCCAGTACTTC. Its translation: CATAHLDRDQETQYF.

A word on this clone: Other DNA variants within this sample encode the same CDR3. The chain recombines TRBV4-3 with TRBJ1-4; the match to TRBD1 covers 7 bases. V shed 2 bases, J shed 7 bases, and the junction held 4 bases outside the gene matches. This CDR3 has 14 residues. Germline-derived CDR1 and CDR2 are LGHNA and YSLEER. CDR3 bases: TGCGCCAGCAGCCAAAACAGGGGAGGTGAAAAACTGTTTTTT. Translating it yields CASSQNRGGEKLFF.

The CDR3 sequence is CASSPAQRGYEQYF. CDR3 bases: TGTGCCAGCAGCCCAGCCCAGCGGGGGTACGAGCAGTACTTC. V gene TRBV7-2 combines with J gene TRBJ2-7; 8 bases are a match to TRBD2. The CDR3 is 14 amino acids. Germline V gives CDR1 SGHTA, CDR2 FQGNSA. V lost 5 bases, J lost 4 bases, and 7 bases stayed unmatched.

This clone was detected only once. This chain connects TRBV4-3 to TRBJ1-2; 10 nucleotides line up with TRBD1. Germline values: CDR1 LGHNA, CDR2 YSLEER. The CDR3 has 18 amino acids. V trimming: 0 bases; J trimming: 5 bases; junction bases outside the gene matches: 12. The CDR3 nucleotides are TGCGCCAGCAGCCAAGAAGGGCCAGGACAGGGGGGAACTTATGGCTACACCTTC. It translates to CASSQEGPGQGGTYGYTF.

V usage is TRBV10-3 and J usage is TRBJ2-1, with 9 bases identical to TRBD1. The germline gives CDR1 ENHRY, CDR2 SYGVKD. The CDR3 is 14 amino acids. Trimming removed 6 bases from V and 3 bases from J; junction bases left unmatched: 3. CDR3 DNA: TGTGCCATCAGAAGGACAGGGGACTACAATGAGCAGTTCTTC. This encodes CAIRRTGDYNEQFF.

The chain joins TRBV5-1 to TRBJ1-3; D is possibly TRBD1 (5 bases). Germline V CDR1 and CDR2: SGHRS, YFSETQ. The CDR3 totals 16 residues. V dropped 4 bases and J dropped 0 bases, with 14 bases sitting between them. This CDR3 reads CASSPSGGGSGNTIYF. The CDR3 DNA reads TGCGCCAGCAGCCCCTCCGGGGGGGGCTCTGGAAACACCATATATTTT.